The 27 T cell receptor beta chains reported below all come from one sample, sequenced in a study of cytomegalovirus exposure and HLA in healthy donors. A multiplex PCR was run with 60 Vbeta primers and 13 Jbeta primers. Sequenced by immunoSEQ multiplex PCR; TCRdb stores in-frame clones only, minus some. This repertoire shows roughly 99,000 clones, roughly 72% found once; its top ten account for around 7.8%. Input material: PBMCs. These receptors were collected from a man aged 25-45 years in good health and CMV-seronegative.

The chain employs TRBV28 and TRBJ1-5, with D unclear. CDR1 is MDHEN, CDR2 SYDVKM, per germline. V was pared by 3 bases and J by 0 bases, with 12 bases between. The CDR3 has 16 residues. CDR3 bases: TGTGCCAGCAGTTTTGTTTTGGAGGGTAGCAATCAGCCCCAGCATTTT. This encodes CASSFVLEGSNQPQHF.

V usage is TRBV2 and J usage is TRBJ2-4; TRBD1 agrees at 12 bases. Losses at the gene ends were 8 bases for V and 1 base for J; bases not matched to a gene: 6. The CDR3 is made up of 16 amino acids. The germline V gene encodes CDR1 SNHLY and CDR2 FYNNEI. CDR3: CASLRDRGQAKNIQYF. In nucleotides, the CDR3 is TGTGCCAGCCTAAGGGACAGGGGGCAGGCCAAAAACATTCAGTACTTC.

This chain uses TRBV5-4 with TRBJ2-7, with 11 bases aligning to TRBD2. Trimming at V came to 1 base and at J to 5 bases, leaving 5 bases not matched to a gene. Germline assignment: CDR1 SGHNT and CDR2 YYREEE (reference sequence). The CDR3 is 15 amino acids. CDR3 protein: CASSLSASGRNEQYF. The CDR3 DNA reads as TGTGCCAGCAGCTTGTCGGCTAGCGGGAGGAACGAGCAGTACTTC.

V and J are TRBV27 and TRBJ1-6; D gene ambiguous. V was trimmed by 7 bases and J by 10 bases, leaving 14 bases between them. CDR3 length equals 13 residues. The germline V gene encodes CDR1 MNHEY and CDR2 SMNVEV (reference sequence). The CDR3 DNA is TGTGCCAGCACCCCACGTGGCGGGTCACCCCTCCACTTT. Translated, it gives CASTPRGGSPLHF.

The chain carries TRBV2 and TRBJ2-5, with 10 bases lining up with TRBD2. Germline values: CDR1 SNHLY, CDR2 FYNNEI. Trimming took 4 bases from V and 4 from J; bases not matched to a gene: 6. CDR3 length equals 15 residues. Written as DNA, the CDR3 is TGTGCCAGCAGTGGAGCGGGGGGGCGGGGAGAGACCCAGTACTTC. Translation gives CASSGAGGRGETQYF.

The gene calls are TRBV19 and TRBJ2-7, with 12 bases aligning to TRBD2. The CDR3 has 15 amino acids. The trim removed 4 bases at V and 5 bases at J, leaving 6 bases unmatched. Germline V gives CDR1 LNHDA, CDR2 SQIVND (reference sequence). The CDR3 loop reads CASSTTGLAGHEQYF. The CDR3 DNA reads as TGTGCCAGTAGTACAACGGGACTAGCGGGCCACGAGCAGTACTTC.

This clone appeared a few times. The chain recombines TRBV6-5 with TRBJ2-3, with D perhaps matching TRBD1 (5 bases). CDR1 MNHEY and CDR2 SVGAGI come from the germline V gene. This CDR3 contains 16 residues. Trimming cost V 2 bases and J 0 bases, with 12 bases left between them. The CDR3 loop reads CASSYEWGFSTDTQYF. DNA of the CDR3: TGTGCCAGCAGTTACGAATGGGGCTTTAGCACAGATACGCAGTATTTT.

The chain joins TRBV7-8 to TRBJ2-1, with TRBD2 matching over 10 bases. This CDR3 has 14 amino acids. Germline trimming cut 8 bases from V and 9 bases from J; bases unmatched to any gene: 10. Germline loops: CDR1 SGHVS, CDR2 FQNEAQ. CDR3 DNA sequence: TGTGCCAGCGGGGCCGGGACTAGCGTTGGTGAGCAGTTCTTC. This codes for CASGAGTSVGEQFF. Filled out from reference TRBV7-8 and TRBJ2-1, the complete variable domain reads GAGVSQSPRYKVAKRGQDVALRCDPISGHVSLFWYQQALGQGPEFLTYFQNEAQLDKSGLPSDRFFAERPEGSVSTLKIQRTQQEDSAVYLCASGAGTSVGEQFFGPGTRLTVL.

The genes are TRBV2 and TRBJ2-4; TRBD2 matches 7 bases. With V trimmed by 6 bases and J by 7 bases, 6 bases remained unmatched. CDR3 length: 13 amino acids. Germline loops: CDR1 SNHLY, CDR2 FYNNEI. CDR3 coding DNA: TGTGCCAGCAGATTTCAGGGAGGGAACATTCAGTACTTC. Translating gives CASRFQGGNIQYF.

CDR3 amino acids: CASSAAGSGEGKLFF. The CDR3 nucleotides are TGCGCCAGCAGCGCGGCGGGTAGCGGGGAGGGGAAGCTGTTTTTT. The chain joins TRBV10-1 to TRBJ2-2, with TRBD2 matching 8 bases. Unmatched junction bases numbered 15, after V lost 6 bases and J lost 12 bases. The CDR3 loop spans 15 amino acids. CDR1 WNHNN and CDR2 SYGVQD come from the germline V gene (reference sequence).

The rearrangement joins TRBV5-1 to TRBJ2-1; TRBD2 matches at 8 bases. Germline V gene data show CDR1 as SGHRS and CDR2 as YFSETQ. CDR3 size: 14 residues. Losses at the gene ends were 2 bases for V and 8 bases for J; bases not matched to a gene: 6. The CDR3 DNA reads TGCGCCAGCAGCTTAGCGGGAGTTGTCGATGAGCAGTTCTTC. It codes for CASSLAGVVDEQFF.

This clone has just one count. This chain links TRBV11-3 with TRBJ2-7; TRBD2 agrees at 7 bases. Per the germline V gene, CDR1 is SGHNT and CDR2 is YENEEA. This CDR3 comprises 13 residues. The V segment lost 3 bases and the J segment 6 bases; nucleotides outside the gene matches: 5. The CDR3 reads CASSLGGDFEQYF. The CDR3 region has the DNA TGTGCCAGCAGCTTGGGGGGGGACTTCGAGCAGTACTTC.

This chain connects TRBV7-7 to TRBJ2-2; 9 bases fit TRBD1. Germline loops: CDR1 SSHAT, CDR2 FNYEAQ (reference sequence). The CDR3 loop spans 17 amino acids. Trimming removed 5 bases from V and 4 bases from J; junction bases left unmatched: 11. The CDR3 region is CASSKQPQGAGTGELFF. For the CDR3, the DNA is TGTGCCAGCAGCAAACAGCCACAGGGGGCGGGCACCGGGGAGCTGTTTTTT.

The chain links TRBV19 to TRBJ1-2; 7 bases are shared with TRBD1. The CDR3 is made up of 15 amino acids. Per the germline V gene, CDR1 is LNHDA and CDR2 is SQIVND (reference sequence). V lost 7 bases to trimming and J lost 4 bases; unmatched junction nucleotides: 12. Here the CDR3 DNA reads TGTGCCAGTACCCCGGACAGGACCCACCTCTATGGCTACACCTTC. Its protein is CASTPDRTHLYGYTF.

This chain links TRBV4-1 with TRBJ2-7, with D uncertain. The CDR3 covers 14 residues. Looked up from germline, CDR1 is MGHRA and CDR2 is YSYEKL. V was cut by 1 base and J by 6 bases, with 13 bases left in between. CDR3 in DNA: TGCGCCAGCAGCCAAGGAGCGTCTGTCCGCGAGCAGTACTTC. This sequence encodes CASSQGASVREQYF.

The V gene is TRBV6-1, the J gene TRBJ2-7, with a weak D call TRBD2 (6 bases). This CDR3 has 17 amino acids. Trimming took 4 bases from V and 0 from J, leaving 19 bases between them. The germline gives CDR1 MNHNS, CDR2 SASEGT. Written as DNA, the CDR3 is TGTGCCAGCAGTGGCCGGGACTCACGTCCAGCCTCCTACGAGCAGTACTTC. Translation gives CASSGRDSRPASYEQYF.

The rearrangement joins TRBV10-1 to TRBJ2-5; D gene ambiguous. V gave up 0 bases and J gave up 5 bases, with 4 bases separating them. Germline V gene lookup returns CDR1 WNHNN and CDR2 SYGVQD (reference sequence). The CDR3 has 12 residues. CDR3: CASSESGETQYF. CDR3 DNA: TGCGCCAGCAGTGAGTCCGGGGAGACCCAGTACTTC.

The CDR3 region has the DNA TGTGCCACGTTGAGGGGGCCCGGCGGGGAGCTGTTTTTT. Protein sequence: CATLRGPGGELFF. V and J are TRBV19 and TRBJ2-2, with TRBD1 identical over 7 bases. Germline V gene data show CDR1 as LNHDA and CDR2 as SQIVND (reference sequence). The V and J ends lost 10 bases and 7 bases, in that order; junction bases with no gene match: 9. The CDR3 extends over 13 amino acids. The whole variable domain, filled in from reference TRBV19 and TRBJ2-2, reads DGGITQSPKYLFRKEGQNVTLSCEQNLNHDAMYWYRQDPGQGLRLIYYSQIVNDFQKGDIAEGYSVSREKKESFPLTVTSAQKNPTAFYLCATLRGPGGELFFGEGSRLTVL.

The chain combines TRBV29-1 with TRBJ2-3; D unclear. Trimming stripped 2 bases from V and 11 bases from J, with 14 bases between. Germline lookup yields CDR1 SQVTM and CDR2 ANQGSEA. The CDR3 is made up of 12 amino acids. CDR3 residues: CSVEILAAVQYF. CDR3 bases: TGCAGCGTTGAAATCCTCGCCGCGGTGCAGTATTTT.

V is TRBV27 and J is TRBJ2-6; TRBD1 matches 9 bases. The trim removed 3 bases at V and 3 bases at J, leaving 9 bases unmatched. The CDR3 sequence is 18 residues long. The germline V gene encodes CDR1 MNHEY and CDR2 SMNVEV (reference sequence). The CDR3: CASSLLGQGLGGANVLTF. The DNA for the CDR3 is TGTGCCAGCAGTTTGCTGGGACAGGGATTGGGTGGGGCCAACGTCCTGACTTTC.

The rearrangement links TRBV11-2 to TRBJ1-5, with 8 bases lining up with TRBD1. The CDR3 loop spans 15 amino acids. J lost 4 bases, V lost 0 bases, and 2 bases had no gene match. The germline CDR1 and CDR2 sequences are SGHAT and FQNNGV. In DNA form, the CDR3 reads TGTGCCAGCAGCTTAGATACAGGGGGTAATCAGCCCCAGCATTTT. This translates into CASSLDTGGNQPQHF. The full variable domain, with the rest looked up from reference TRBV11-2 and TRBJ1-5, is EAGVAQSPRYKIIEKRQSVAFWCNPISGHATLYWYQQILGQGPKLLIQFQNNGVVDDSQLPKDRFSAERLKGVDSTLKIQPAKLEDSAVYLCASSLDTGGNQPQHFGDGTRLSIL.

This clone has just a few counts. The rearrangement uses TRBV29-1 and TRBJ2-7, with 9 positions matching TRBD1. The V gene end was trimmed by 7 bases and the J gene end by 3 bases; junction bases not matched to a gene: 4. Germline CDR1 and CDR2: SQVTM and ANQGSEA. The CDR3 is 12 residues long. CDR3 nucleotide sequence: TGCAGCGGAACAGGGGGCAACTACGAGCAGTACTTC. It yields the protein CSGTGGNYEQYF.

This clone has just a few counts. The chain carries TRBV29-1 and TRBJ2-2; 8 bases are shared with TRBD2. This CDR3 has 13 residues. J lost 8 bases, V lost 4 bases, and 6 bases had no gene match. The germline V gene has CDR1 SQVTM and CDR2 ANQGSEA. The CDR3 nucleotides read TGCAGCGTTGCGGGGGGGCCCTCTGGGGAGCTGTTTTTT. Encoded protein: CSVAGGPSGELFF.

The gene calls are TRBV30 and TRBJ2-7; 9 nucleotides line up with TRBD1. The CDR3 runs 13 residues. Trimming took 8 bases from V and 2 from J; bases not matched to a gene: 7. Germline V gives CDR1 GTSNPN, CDR2 SVGIG (reference sequence). CDR3 residues: CALLRQGAYEQYF. In nucleotides, the CDR3 is TGTGCCCTACTGAGACAGGGGGCCTACGAGCAGTACTTC. Full variable domain (outside the CDR3, taken from reference TRBV30 and TRBJ2-7): SQTIHQWPATLVQPVGSPLSLECTVEGTSNPNLYWYRQAAGRGLQLLFYSVGIGQISSEVPQNLSASRPQDRQFILSSKKLLLSDSGFYLCALLRQGAYEQYFGPGTRLTVT.

This chain joins TRBV19 and TRBJ1-2; maybe TRBD1 (5 bases). CDR1 and CDR2 from the germline V gene are LNHDA and SQIVND (reference sequence). Trimming left V 6 bases short and J 7 bases short, with 15 bases between. The CDR3 is 13 residues long. CDR3 in DNA: TGTGCCAGTAGCAAACAGGCTACGGGTGGCTACACCTTC. It codes for CASSKQATGGYTF.

The chain links TRBV30 to TRBJ1-1; D not certain. Trimming removed 4 bases at V and 5 bases at J, with 11 bases between. Germline V gene data show CDR1 as GTSNPN and CDR2 as SVGIG (reference sequence). The CDR3 has 12 amino acids. CDR3 loop: CAWTLGGTEAFF. The CDR3 DNA sequence: TGTGCCTGGACCCTGGGAGGGACTGAAGCTTTCTTT.

This clone was picked up one time. This chain uses TRBV7-6 with TRBJ2-1, with 9 bases lining up with TRBD2. Germline V lookup: CDR1 SGHVS, CDR2 FNYEAQ. V shed 2 bases, J shed 5 bases, and the junction held 4 bases outside the gene matches. The CDR3 loop spans 15 amino acids. CDR3 sequence: CASSLFLAGNNEQFF. The CDR3 DNA sequence: TGTGCCAGCAGCTTATTTCTAGCGGGAAACAATGAGCAGTTCTTC. The whole variable domain, remainder taken from reference TRBV7-6 and TRBJ2-1, is GAGVSQSPRYKVTKRGQDVALRCDPISGHVSLYWYRQALGQGPEFLTYFNYEAQQDKSGLPNDRFSAERPEGSISTLTIQRTEQRDSAMYRCASSLFLAGNNEQFFGPGTRLTVL.